This TCR beta chain stems from a study of human T cells and chemical hapten exposure. Study-level information: 2% DPC applied to a roughly 2 cm by roughly 2 cm arm area sensitized donors.

TCRdb reanalysed the RACE reads using MiXCR and keeps one entry per CDR3 protein. The sample lists roughly 120,000 distinct CDR3 sequences, roughly 13% occurring once. The CDR3 is 16 residues long. CDR1 SGHTA and CDR2 FQGTGA come from the germline V gene. Trimming took 2 bases from V and 4 from J; bases not matched to a gene: 9. Time point denoted: pre-sensitization, week 0. Treatment described: therapeutic diphenylcyclopropenone sensitization with weekly scalp DPC. This clonotype appeared many times. This chain joins TRBV7-3 and TRBJ1-1, with 8 bases identical to TRBD1. The source was whole blood, collected in connection with sensitization to the hapten diphenylcyclopropenone (DPC). The source is a woman aged 18-29 years with alopecia areata. Some clones in this sample may be carry-over from other donors' samples. CDR3 nucleotides: TGTGCCAGCAGCTTAGATGCAGGGGGCAGGGGCACTGAAGCTTTCTTT. It encodes CASSLDAGGRGTEAFF.